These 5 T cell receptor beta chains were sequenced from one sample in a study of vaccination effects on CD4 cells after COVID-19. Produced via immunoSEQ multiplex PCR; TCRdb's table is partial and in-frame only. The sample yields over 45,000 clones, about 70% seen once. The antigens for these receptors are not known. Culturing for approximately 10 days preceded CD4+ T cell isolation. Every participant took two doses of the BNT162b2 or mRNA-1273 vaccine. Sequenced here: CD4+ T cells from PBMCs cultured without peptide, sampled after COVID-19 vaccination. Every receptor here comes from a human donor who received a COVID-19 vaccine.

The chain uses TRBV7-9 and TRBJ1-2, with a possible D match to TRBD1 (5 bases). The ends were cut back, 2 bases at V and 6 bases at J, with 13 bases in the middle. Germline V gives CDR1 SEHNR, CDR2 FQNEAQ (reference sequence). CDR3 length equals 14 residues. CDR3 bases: TGTGCCAGCAGCTTATACAGGAGCGGCGATGGCTACACCTTC. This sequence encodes CASSLYRSGDGYTF.

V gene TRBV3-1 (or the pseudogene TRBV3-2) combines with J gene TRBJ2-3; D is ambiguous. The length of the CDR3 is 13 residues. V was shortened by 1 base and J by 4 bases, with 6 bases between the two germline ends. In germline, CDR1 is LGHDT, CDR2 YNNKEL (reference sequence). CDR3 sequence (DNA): TGTGCCAGCAGCCAAGCAGGCGCAGATACGCAGTATTTT. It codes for CASSQAGADTQYF.

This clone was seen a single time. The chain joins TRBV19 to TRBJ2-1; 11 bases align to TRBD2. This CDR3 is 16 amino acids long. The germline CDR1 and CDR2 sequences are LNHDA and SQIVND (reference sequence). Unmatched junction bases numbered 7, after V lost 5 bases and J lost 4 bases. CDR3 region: CASSAPGTSGYNEQFF. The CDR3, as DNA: TGTGCCAGTAGTGCCCCCGGGACTAGCGGTTACAATGAGCAGTTCTTC. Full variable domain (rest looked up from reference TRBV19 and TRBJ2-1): DGGITQSPKYLFRKEGQNVTLSCEQNLNHDAMYWYRQDPGQGLRLIYYSQIVNDFQKGDIAEGYSVSREKKESFPLTVTSAQKNPTAFYLCASSAPGTSGYNEQFFGPGTRLTVL.

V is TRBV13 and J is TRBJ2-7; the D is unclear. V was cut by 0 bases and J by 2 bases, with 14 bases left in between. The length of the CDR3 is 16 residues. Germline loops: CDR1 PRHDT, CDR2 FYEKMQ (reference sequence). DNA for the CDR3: TGTGCCAGCAGCTTAGGGTTTGGTCATGCTCCCTACGAGCAGTACTTC. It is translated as CASSLGFGHAPYEQYF.

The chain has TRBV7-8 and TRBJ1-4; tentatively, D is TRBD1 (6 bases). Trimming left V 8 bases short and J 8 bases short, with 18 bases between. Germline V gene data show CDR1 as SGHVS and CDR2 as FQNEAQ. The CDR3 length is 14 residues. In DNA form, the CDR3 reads TGTGCCAGCCGGAAAAGGGACAAAAAAGAAAAACTGTTTTTT. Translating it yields CASRKRDKKEKLFF.